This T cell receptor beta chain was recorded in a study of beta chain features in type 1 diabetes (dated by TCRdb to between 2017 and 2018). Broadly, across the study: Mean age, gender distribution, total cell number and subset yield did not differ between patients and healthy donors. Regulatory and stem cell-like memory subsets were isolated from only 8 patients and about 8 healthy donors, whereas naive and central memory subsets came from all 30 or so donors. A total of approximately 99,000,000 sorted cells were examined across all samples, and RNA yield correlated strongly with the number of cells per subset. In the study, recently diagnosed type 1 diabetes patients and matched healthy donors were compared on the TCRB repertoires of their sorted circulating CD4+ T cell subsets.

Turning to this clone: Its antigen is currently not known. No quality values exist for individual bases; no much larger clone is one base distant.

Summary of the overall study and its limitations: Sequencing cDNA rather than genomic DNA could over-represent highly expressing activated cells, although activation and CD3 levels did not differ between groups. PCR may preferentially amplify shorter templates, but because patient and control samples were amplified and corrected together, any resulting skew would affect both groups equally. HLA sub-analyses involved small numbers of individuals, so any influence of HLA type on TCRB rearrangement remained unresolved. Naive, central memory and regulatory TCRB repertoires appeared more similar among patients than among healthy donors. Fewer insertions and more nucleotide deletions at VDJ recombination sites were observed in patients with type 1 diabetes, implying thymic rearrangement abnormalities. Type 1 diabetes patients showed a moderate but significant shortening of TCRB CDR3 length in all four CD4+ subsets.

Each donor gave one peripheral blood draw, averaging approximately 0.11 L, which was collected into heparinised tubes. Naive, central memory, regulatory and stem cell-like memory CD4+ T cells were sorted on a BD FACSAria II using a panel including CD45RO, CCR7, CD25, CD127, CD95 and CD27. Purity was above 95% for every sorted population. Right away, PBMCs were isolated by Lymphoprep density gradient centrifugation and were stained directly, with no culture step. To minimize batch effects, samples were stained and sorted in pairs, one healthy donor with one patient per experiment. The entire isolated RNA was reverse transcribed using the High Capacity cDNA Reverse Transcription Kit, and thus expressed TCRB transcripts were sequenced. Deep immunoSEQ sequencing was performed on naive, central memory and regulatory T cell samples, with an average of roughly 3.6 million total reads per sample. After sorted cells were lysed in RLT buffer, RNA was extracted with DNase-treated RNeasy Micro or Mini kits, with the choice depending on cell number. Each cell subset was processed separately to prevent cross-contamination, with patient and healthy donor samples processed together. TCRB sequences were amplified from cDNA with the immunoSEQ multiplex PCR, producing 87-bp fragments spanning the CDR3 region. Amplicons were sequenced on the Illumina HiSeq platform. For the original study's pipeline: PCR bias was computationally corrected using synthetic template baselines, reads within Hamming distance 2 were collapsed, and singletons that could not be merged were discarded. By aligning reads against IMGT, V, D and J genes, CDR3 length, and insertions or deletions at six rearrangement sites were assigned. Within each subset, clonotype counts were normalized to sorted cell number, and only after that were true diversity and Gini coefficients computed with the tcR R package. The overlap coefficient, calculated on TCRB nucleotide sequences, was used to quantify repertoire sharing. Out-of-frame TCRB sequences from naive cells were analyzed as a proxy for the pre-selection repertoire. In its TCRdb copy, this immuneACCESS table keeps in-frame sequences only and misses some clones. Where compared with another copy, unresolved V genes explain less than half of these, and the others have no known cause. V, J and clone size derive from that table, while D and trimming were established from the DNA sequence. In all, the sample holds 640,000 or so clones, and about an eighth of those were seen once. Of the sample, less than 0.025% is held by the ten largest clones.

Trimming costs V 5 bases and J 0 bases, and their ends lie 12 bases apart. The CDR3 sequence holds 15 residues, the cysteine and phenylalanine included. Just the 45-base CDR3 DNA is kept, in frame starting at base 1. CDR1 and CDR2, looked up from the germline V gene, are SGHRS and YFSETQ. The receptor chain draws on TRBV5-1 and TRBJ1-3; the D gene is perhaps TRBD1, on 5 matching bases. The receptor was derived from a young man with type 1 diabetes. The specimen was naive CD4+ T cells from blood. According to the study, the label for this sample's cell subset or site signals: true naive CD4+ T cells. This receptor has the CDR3 CASRTTGDSGNTIYF. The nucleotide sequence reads TGCGCCAGCAGGACTACAGGTGACTCTGGAAACACCATATATTTT.